One sample yielded the 32 T cell receptor beta chains listed below, sequenced in a study of metastatic and nonmetastatic thyroid tumors. TCRdb re-analyzed the PCR reads through MiXCR. Of some 14,000 clones listed, just under 30% were seen once; the top ten hold less than 5%. The entire patient cohort was treatment-naive prior to thyroid surgery. Material for sequencing was blood. The receptors derive from a female donor with papillary thyroid cancer or a benign thyroid nodule (not recorded which). Some clones in this sample may be carry-over from other donors' samples.

This clone has more than one count but fewer than ten. The chain uses TRBV10-3 and TRBJ2-3, with 10 bases fitting TRBD2. Germline V gives CDR1 ENHRY, CDR2 SYGVKD. CDR3 length equals 14 residues. Losses at the gene ends were 7 bases for V and 6 bases for J; bases not matched to a gene: 7. The CDR3 DNA is TGTGCCATCAAGGATCTAGCGGGAGTGGATACGCAGTATTTT. Encoded protein: CAIKDLAGVDTQYF.

The chain has TRBV4-3 and TRBJ1-6; D possibly corresponds to TRBD1 (6 bases). In germline, CDR1 is LGHNA, CDR2 YSLEER. The CDR3 has 16 amino acids. The germline V and J ends were trimmed by 4 bases and 5 bases, with 15 bases remaining between them. This CDR3 is CASSPHRTENNSPLHF. CDR3 nucleotides: TGCGCCAGCAGCCCCCATAGGACAGAAAATAATTCACCCCTCCACTTT.

V is TRBV20-1 and J is TRBJ2-7; possibly TRBD2 for D (5 bases). Trimming shortened V by 3 bases and J by 1 base, and 22 bases separated the two germline ends. The CDR3 spans 17 residues. Germline assignment: CDR1 DFQATT and CDR2 SNEGSKA (reference sequence). CDR3 DNA sequence: TGCAGTGCTAGTCGCTTCCCTCTAGCAAGCCATTCCTACGAGCAGTACTTC. Translating gives CSASRFPLASHSYEQYF.

This clone was seen many times. The chain carries TRBV5-1 and TRBJ1-1, with 9 positions matching TRBD1. The CDR3 extends over 18 amino acids. Germline values: CDR1 SGHRS, CDR2 YFSETQ. The J segment lost 6 bases and the V segment lost 3 bases, leaving 18 bases of the junction unmatched. The CDR3 DNA is TGCGCCAGCAGCTCCCCCCCCGGCCGGGACAGGGTATCGCCTGAAGCTTTCTTT. Translated, it gives CASSSPPGRDRVSPEAFF.

This clone was seen a handful of times. The rearrangement joins TRBV19 to TRBJ2-4; D may be TRBD2 (5 bases). Trimming stripped 7 bases from V and 7 bases from J, with 14 bases between. This CDR3 has 13 residues. Germline V lookup: CDR1 LNHDA, CDR2 SQIVND (reference sequence). The CDR3 spells CASTRDLGNIQYF. For the CDR3, the DNA is TGTGCCAGTACCCGGGATCTTGGGAACATTCAGTACTTC.

The rearrangement links TRBV13 to TRBJ2-1, with TRBD1 identical over 9 bases. Germline trimming cut 2 bases from V and 9 bases from J; bases unmatched to any gene: 5. The germline V gene encodes CDR1 PRHDT and CDR2 FYEKMQ (reference sequence). The CDR3 runs 14 residues. CDR3 region: CASSLFGTGLEQFF. The CDR3 DNA sequence: TGTGCCAGCAGCTTATTTGGGACAGGGCTTGAGCAGTTCTTC.

By its share, this clone is medium-sized (0.01 to 0.1%). In DNA, the CDR3 is TGCAGTGCTAGAACAGGGGGCGGAAGCACTGAAGCTTTCTTT. This codes for CSARTGGGSTEAFF. V and J are TRBV20-1 and TRBJ1-1; TRBD1 matches 9 bases. Germline V gives CDR1 DFQATT, CDR2 SNEGSKA (reference sequence). V dropped 2 bases and J dropped 4; count of bases not matched to a gene: 5. The CDR3 is made up of 14 amino acids.

Sample share makes this clone medium-sized (0.01 to 0.1%). The chain links TRBV4-1 to TRBJ2-5; tentatively, D is TRBD1 (6 bases). Trimming pared 1 base from V and 1 base from J, leaving 10 bases between. CDR3 length: 15 amino acids. The V gene's germline CDR1 is MGHRA and CDR2 YSYEKL. The CDR3 bases are TGCGCCAGCAGCCAAGTCCGGACAGCCCAAGAGACCCAGTACTTC. The encoded protein is CASSQVRTAQETQYF.

This clone is deemed medium-sized. The chain combines TRBV10-1 with TRBJ2-3; D is uncertain. The CDR3 contains 13 residues. V lost 5 bases and J 5 bases, leaving 11 bases between the germline ends. Germline CDR1 is WNHNN and CDR2 is SYGVQD (reference sequence). For the CDR3, the DNA is TGCGCCAGCAGTAGGACGGTGGGAGATACGCAGTATTTT. It yields the protein CASSRTVGDTQYF.

Points on this clone: An end of the junction differs from the germline gene, which may be a read error. The chain is built from TRBV5-1 and TRBJ2-7; 8 bases match TRBD1. The CDR3 loop spans 16 amino acids. Germline assignment: CDR1 SGHRS and CDR2 YFSETQ. The CDR3 protein is CVSSLPGQGSNYEQYF. In nucleotides, the CDR3 is TGCGTCAGCAGCTTGCCTGGACAGGGTTCCAACTACGAGCAGTACTTC.

The V call is TRBV2, the J call TRBJ1-5, with 9 bases that match TRBD1. The CDR3 is 16 residues long. Germline trimming cut 1 base from V and 4 bases from J; bases unmatched to any gene: 5. Germline CDR1 is SNHLY and CDR2 is FYNNEI. The CDR3 DNA is TGTGCCAGCAGTGAAGAGATTGGGACAGGGAATCAGCCCCAGCATTTT. Translation: CASSEEIGTGNQPQHF.

This clone showed up just a few times. J is TRBJ2-1 and V is TRBV5-6; D possibly corresponds to TRBD1 (5 bases). The V end was cut by 0 bases, the J end by 7 bases, with 11 bases between. The CDR3 runs to 14 residues. Germline V lookup: CDR1 SGHDT, CDR2 YYEEEE. DNA of the CDR3: TGTGCCAGCAGCTTGGGACAAAGGGGAAATGAGCAGTTCTTC. It specifies CASSLGQRGNEQFF.

This clone was counted many times. This chain uses TRBV6-1 with TRBJ2-4, with 7 positions matching TRBD2. Trimming removed 6 bases from V and 6 bases from J; junction bases left unmatched: 8. This CDR3 is built from 14 residues. Germline V gene data show CDR1 as MNHNS and CDR2 as SASEGT. The CDR3 here is CASRRGGTTNIQYF. The CDR3 DNA sequence: TGTGCCAGCAGGAGGGGAGGGACGACAAACATTCAGTACTTC.

By sample share, this clone is medium-sized. CDR3 sequence (DNA): TGTGCCAGCAGCTTTTTAGCGGGGCTGCAGTTCTTC. It codes for CASSFLAGLQFF. V gene TRBV11-2 combines with J gene TRBJ2-1, with TRBD2 identical over 8 bases. Germline V lookup: CDR1 SGHAT, CDR2 FQNNGV. The CDR3 sequence is 12 residues long. V trimming: 3 bases; J trimming: 12 bases; junction bases outside the gene matches: 4.

In this sample, this clone turned up a few times. The chain has TRBV27 and TRBJ1-2; possibly TRBD1 for D (5 bases). The CDR3 has 13 residues. V shed 2 bases and J shed 3 bases, with 7 bases lying between them. Germline assignment: CDR1 MNHEY and CDR2 SMNVEV (reference sequence). This chain's CDR3 is CASSLTGYYGYTF. In DNA form, the CDR3 reads TGTGCCAGCAGTTTAACAGGTTACTATGGCTACACCTTC.

This clone was counted between two and nine times. A read error may explain this, as a much larger clone is one base away. Other DNA sequences from this sample encode an identical CDR3 as well. The J gene is TRBJ2-6, the V gene TRBV3-1; D remains unclear. The CDR3 runs to 13 residues. Germline V CDR1 and CDR2: LGHDT, YNNKEL (reference sequence). V dropped 3 bases and J dropped 2 bases, with 2 bases sitting between them. CDR3 nucleotides: TGTGCCAGCAGCCAGGCTGGGGCCAACGTCCTGACTTTC. This gives the protein CASSQAGANVLTF.

At least ten counts were recorded for this clone. V and J are TRBV5-6 and TRBJ1-4, with 7 bases aligning to TRBD1. The CDR3 has 13 residues. Per germline, CDR1 SGHDT and CDR2 YYEEEE. The V gene end was trimmed by 1 base and the J gene end by 7 bases; junction bases not matched to a gene: 1. The CDR3 sequence is CASSLRGREKLFF. The CDR3 DNA follows: TGTGCCAGCAGCTTGAGGGGGCGTGAAAAACTGTTTTTT.

Sample share makes this clone medium-sized. The J gene is TRBJ1-2, the V gene TRBV6-5; no reliable D call. This CDR3 contains 15 residues. Germline loops: CDR1 MNHEY, CDR2 SVGAGI. The V gene lost 0 bases and the J gene lost 6 bases, with 14 bases spanning the gap. The CDR3 loop is CASSYSKVGANGYTF. Here the CDR3 DNA reads TGTGCCAGCAGTTACTCGAAGGTGGGAGCTAATGGCTACACCTTC.

The CDR3 DNA sequence: TGTGCCAGCAGTTACCGGTTGGTTAATCAGCCCCAGCATTTT. It encodes CASSYRLVNQPQHF. The chain couples TRBV6-2 or TRBV6-3 to TRBJ1-5, with D hard to call. The V end was cut by 2 bases, the J end by 4 bases, with 9 bases between. Germline V CDR1 and CDR2: MNHEY, SVGEGT. This CDR3 is built from 14 residues.

This clone was observed at least ten times. The chain recombines TRBV7-9 with TRBJ2-2, with TRBD2 identical over 12 bases. The CDR3 runs 17 residues. CDR1 is SEHNR and CDR2 is FQNEAQ in the germline V gene (reference sequence). The trim removed 5 bases at V and 7 bases at J, leaving 11 bases unmatched. CDR3 protein: CASSRRLAGEERGELFF. DNA of the CDR3: TGTGCCAGCAGCCGCAGACTAGCGGGAGAGGAGCGCGGGGAGCTGTTTTTT.

With regard to this clone: A read error may produce the germline difference seen at one junction end. The chain couples TRBV2 to TRBJ1-6; 7 nucleotides align to TRBD1. Germline values: CDR1 SNHLY, CDR2 FYNNEI. The CDR3 has 13 amino acids. The CDR3 here is CARGQVNNSPLNF. CDR3 coding DNA: TGTGCCAGAGGACAGGTCAATAATTCACCCCTCAACTTT.

CDR3 DNA: TGTGCCAGCAGCTCCCCTGGGACTGTGCGTAACACCATATATTTT. Amino acid sequence: CASSSPGTVRNTIYF. J is TRBJ1-3 and V is TRBV7-9; TRBD1 is a possible D gene (5 bases). The length of the CDR3 is 15 residues. CDR1 is SEHNR, CDR2 FQNEAQ, per germline (reference sequence). The V end lost 4 bases, the J end lost 7 bases, and 17 bases lay between the germline ends.

This clone qualifies as medium-sized. J is TRBJ2-1 and V is TRBV7-2; TRBD2 agrees at 7 bases. This CDR3 contains 15 residues. With V trimmed by 0 bases and J by 2 bases, 1 base remained unmatched. The germline gives CDR1 SGHTA, CDR2 FQGNSA. CDR3 sequence reads: CASSLAGGAYNEQFF. As DNA, the CDR3 is TGTGCCAGCAGCTTAGCGGGAGGGGCCTACAATGAGCAGTTCTTC. The full variable domain, with the rest looked up from reference TRBV7-2 and TRBJ2-1, is GAGVSQSPSNKVTEKGKDVELRCDPISGHTALYWYRQSLGQGLEFLIYFQGNSAPDKSGLPSDRFSAERTGGSVSTLTIQRTQQEDSAVYLCASSLAGGAYNEQFFGPGTRLTVL.

This clone was seen many times. The chain links TRBV15 to TRBJ2-1; 12 nucleotides match TRBD2. This CDR3 contains 17 residues. V was pared by 0 bases and J by 5 bases, with 5 bases of the junction left unmatched. Per the germline V gene, CDR1 is LNHNV and CDR2 is YYDKDF (reference sequence). The CDR3 region has the DNA TGTGCCACCAGCAGAGAGGCTAGCGGGGGGGTCCACAATGAGCAGTTCTTC. Protein product: CATSREASGGVHNEQFF.

The chain combines TRBV5-1 with TRBJ1-1; no firm D call. Looked up from germline, CDR1 is SGHRS and CDR2 is YFSETQ. V was trimmed by 2 bases and J by 5 bases, leaving 10 bases between them. CDR3 length equals 13 residues. The CDR3 DNA reads as TGCGCCAGCAGCTTTTGGGGTGGGACTGAAGCTTTCTTT. It specifies CASSFWGGTEAFF.

J is TRBJ2-7 and V is TRBV19; TRBD1 agrees at 7 bases. The J call may be incorrect, as the DNA end agrees better with TRBJ2-5. This CDR3 contains 13 residues. The germline V gene encodes CDR1 LNHDA and CDR2 SQIVND (reference sequence). The CDR3 reads CASSPTGQETQYF. The CDR3 DNA is TGTGCCAGTAGTCCGACGGGACAGGAGACCCAGTACTTC.

Relative to its sample, this clone is medium-sized. Here the CDR3 reads CASSLQGLDTQYF. Written as DNA, the CDR3 is TGTGCCAGCAGTTTACAGGGGTTAGATACGCAGTATTTT. V and J are TRBV12-3 or TRBV12-4 and TRBJ2-3; weak D call: TRBD1 (6 bases). The CDR3 is made up of 13 amino acids. V was pared by 2 bases and J by 5 bases, with 8 bases between.

The chain links TRBV5-1 to TRBJ1-1; D remains ambiguous. V gave up 3 bases and J gave up 0 bases, with 12 bases separating them. This CDR3 comprises 15 residues. Germline lookup yields CDR1 SGHRS and CDR2 YFSETQ. The DNA for the CDR3 is TGCGCCAGCAGCTCCCTTGACGGTATGAACACTGAAGCTTTCTTT. Translation: CASSSLDGMNTEAFF.

V usage is TRBV27 and J usage is TRBJ1-6; TRBD1 might be the D (6 bases). Germline CDR1 reads MNHEY; CDR2 reads SMNVEV (reference sequence). The CDR3 contains 14 residues. Trimming stripped 2 bases from V and 8 bases from J, with 10 bases between. The CDR3 sequence: CASSLTGWYSPLHF. CDR3 coding DNA: TGTGCCAGCAGTTTAACAGGGTGGTATTCACCCCTCCACTTT.

This clone has at least ten counts. A read error is possible here, since a much larger clone lies one base away. The sample holds other DNA sequences that translate to the same CDR3. The chain uses TRBV5-5 and TRBJ2-7; D gene uncertain. This CDR3 contains 12 residues. The ends were cut back, 2 bases at V and 4 bases at J, with 7 bases in the middle. Per the germline V gene, CDR1 is SGHKS and CDR2 is YYEKEE (reference sequence). The chain's CDR3 is CASSLLIYEQYF. The CDR3 DNA sequence: TGTGCCAGCAGCTTACTAATTTACGAGCAGTACTTC.

Relative to its sample, this clone is medium-sized. This chain links TRBV12-3 or TRBV12-4 with TRBJ1-1; D gene unclear. CDR3 length equals 13 residues. V was trimmed by 0 bases and J by 5 bases, leaving 7 bases between them. The chain's CDR3 is CASSLALWTEAFF. Written as DNA, the CDR3 is TGTGCCAGCAGTTTAGCGCTCTGGACTGAAGCTTTCTTT.

By share, this clone counts as medium-sized. The chain recombines TRBV20-1 with TRBJ2-5; 13 bases align to TRBD2. J was trimmed by 4 bases and V by 6 bases; bases with no gene match: 17. CDR1 DFQATT and CDR2 SNEGSKA come from the germline V gene (reference sequence). The CDR3 is 18 amino acids. CDR3: CSAQKPQGLAGRGETQYF. DNA for the CDR3: TGCAGTGCACAAAAGCCCCAGGGACTAGCGGGGAGAGGAGAGACCCAGTACTTC.